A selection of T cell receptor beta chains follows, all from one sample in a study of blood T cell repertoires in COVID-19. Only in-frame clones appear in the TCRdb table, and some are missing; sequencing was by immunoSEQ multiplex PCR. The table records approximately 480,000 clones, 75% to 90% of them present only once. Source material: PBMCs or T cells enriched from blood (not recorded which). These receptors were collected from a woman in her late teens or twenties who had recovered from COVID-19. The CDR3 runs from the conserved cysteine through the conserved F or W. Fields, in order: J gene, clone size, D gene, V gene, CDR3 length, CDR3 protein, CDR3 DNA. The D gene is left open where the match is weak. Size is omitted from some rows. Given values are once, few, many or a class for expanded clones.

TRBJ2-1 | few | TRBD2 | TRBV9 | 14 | CASSSLAGGGEQFF | TGTGCCAGCAGCTCCCTAGCGGGGGGTGGTGAGCAGTTCTTC
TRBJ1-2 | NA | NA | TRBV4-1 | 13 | CASSQTEARGYTF | TGCGCCAGCAGCCAGACGGAGGCTCGTGGCTACACCTTC
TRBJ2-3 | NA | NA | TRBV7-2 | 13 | CASSGQSTDTQYF | TGTGCCAGCAGCGGGCAGTCCACGGATACGCAGTATTTT
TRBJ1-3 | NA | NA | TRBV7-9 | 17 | CASSFWPPRTSGNTIYF | TGTGCCAGCAGCTTCTGGCCCCCCCGAACCTCTGGAAACACCATATATTTT
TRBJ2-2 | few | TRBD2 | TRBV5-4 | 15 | CASSVGTSGPGELFF | TGTGCCAGCAGCGTCGGGACTAGCGGCCCCGGGGAGCTGTTTTTT
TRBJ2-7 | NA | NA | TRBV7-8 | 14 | CASSFTTASYEQYF | TGTGCCAGCAGCTTTACGACTGCCTCCTACGAGCAGTACTTC
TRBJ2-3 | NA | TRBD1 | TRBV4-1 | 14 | CASSRRTGPDTQYF | TGCGCCAGCAGCCGTAGGACAGGGCCCGATACGCAGTATTTT
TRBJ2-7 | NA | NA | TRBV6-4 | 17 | CASSDGSSGHLTYEQYF | TGTGCCAGCAGTGACGGTTCTTCGGGACACCTTACCTACGAGCAGTACTTC
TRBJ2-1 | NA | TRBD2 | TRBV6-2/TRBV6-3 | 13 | CASSFLPGTNEVF | TGTGCCAGCAGTTTCCTCCCCGGGACTAACGAAGTCTTC
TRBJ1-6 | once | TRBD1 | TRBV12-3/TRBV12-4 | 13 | CASRDREGSPLHF | TGTGCCAGCAGGGACAGGGAAGGTTCACCCCTCCACTTT
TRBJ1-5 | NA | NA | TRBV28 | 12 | CASIGAGQPQHF | TGTGCCAGCATAGGAGCTGGGCAGCCCCAGCATTTT
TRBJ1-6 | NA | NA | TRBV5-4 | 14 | CASSLGRGNSPLHF | TGTGCCAGCAGCTTGGGAAGGGGTAATTCACCCCTCCACTTT
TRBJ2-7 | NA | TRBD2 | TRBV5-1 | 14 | CASSSSGLSNEQYF | TGCGCCAGCAGCTCCTCGGGACTATCTAACGAGCAGTACTTC
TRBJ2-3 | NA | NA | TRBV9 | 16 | CASSVEGPGGTDTQYF | TGTGCCAGCAGCGTAGAGGGTCCGGGGGGCACAGATACGCAGTATTTT
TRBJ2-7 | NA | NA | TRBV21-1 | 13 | CASSKGTRNEQYF | TGTGCCAGCAGCAAAGGAACAAGAAACGAGCAGTACTTC
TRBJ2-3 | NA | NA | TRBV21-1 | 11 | CASICTDTQYF | TGTGCCAGCATCTGCACAGATACGCAGTATTTT
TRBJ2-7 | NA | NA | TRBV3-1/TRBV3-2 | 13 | CASSQGGVGEQYF | TGTGCCAGCAGCCAGGGGGGTGTAGGAGAGCAGTACTTC
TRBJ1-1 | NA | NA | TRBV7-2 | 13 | CASSLQGGVEAFF | TGTGCCAGCAGCTTACAGGGAGGCGTTGAAGCTTTCTTT
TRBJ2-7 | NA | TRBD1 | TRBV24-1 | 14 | CAPQPDRGAYEQYF | TGTGCCCCCCAGCCGGACAGGGGAGCGTACGAGCAGTACTTC
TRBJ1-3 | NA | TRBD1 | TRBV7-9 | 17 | CASSLGVDRDEENTIYF | TGTGCCAGCAGCCTTGGGGTCGACAGGGACGAGGAAAACACCATATATTTT
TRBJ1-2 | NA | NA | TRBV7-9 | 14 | CASSLGGGYYGYTF | TGTGCCAGCAGCCTGGGTGGCGGGTACTATGGCTACACCTTC
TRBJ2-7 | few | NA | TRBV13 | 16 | CASSSSGGPRPYEQYF | TGTGCCAGCAGTTCCTCGGGGGGCCCTAGACCCTACGAGCAGTACTTC
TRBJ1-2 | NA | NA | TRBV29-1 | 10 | CSVGAYGYTF | TGCAGCGTTGGCGCCTATGGCTACACCTTC
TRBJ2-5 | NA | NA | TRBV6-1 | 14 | CASSEGLDQETQYF | TGTGCCAGCAGTGAAGGGCTGGACCAAGAGACCCAGTACTTC
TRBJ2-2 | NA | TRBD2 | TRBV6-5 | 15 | CASRTLAGEKGELFF | TGTGCCAGCAGGACACTAGCGGGGGAGAAAGGGGAGCTGTTTTTT
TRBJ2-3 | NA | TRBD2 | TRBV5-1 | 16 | CASSSSSGGASDTQYF | TGCGCCAGCAGCTCCTCTAGCGGGGGGGCCTCAGATACGCAGTATTTT
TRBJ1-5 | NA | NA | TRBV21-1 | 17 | CASSKRDPRGSNQPQHF | TGTGCCAGCAGCAAAAGGGACCCTAGGGGGAGCAATCAGCCCCAGCATTTT
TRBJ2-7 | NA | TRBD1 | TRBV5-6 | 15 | CASSLVPGDRYEQYF | TGTGCCAGCAGCTTGGTCCCAGGGGACAGGTACGAGCAGTACTTC
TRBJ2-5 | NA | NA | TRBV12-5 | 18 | CASGLTFGAGEIQETQYF | TGTGCTAGTGGTTTAACCTTCGGAGCAGGGGAAATCCAAGAGACCCAGTACTTC
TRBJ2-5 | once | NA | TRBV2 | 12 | CASNAVEETQYF | TGTGCCAGCAACGCGGTGGAAGAGACCCAGTACTTC
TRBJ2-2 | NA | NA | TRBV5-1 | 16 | CASSPLDRLNTGELFF | TGCGCCAGCAGCCCCTTGGACAGATTGAACACCGGGGAGCTGTTTTTT
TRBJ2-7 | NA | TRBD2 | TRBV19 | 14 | CASSRLAGTYEQYF | TGTGCCAGTAGTAGACTAGCGGGGACCTACGAGCAGTACTTC
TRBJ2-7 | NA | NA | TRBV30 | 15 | CAWSVNWGGAYEQYF | TGTGCCTGGAGTGTAAATTGGGGGGGGGCGTACGAGCAGTACTTC
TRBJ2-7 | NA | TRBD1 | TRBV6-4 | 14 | CATFTGGNAYEQYF | TGTGCCACCTTTACAGGGGGCAACGCCTACGAGCAGTACTTC
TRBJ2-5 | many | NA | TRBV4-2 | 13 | CASSQDRQETQYF | TGTGCCAGCAGCCAAGACCGTCAAGAGACCCAGTACTTC
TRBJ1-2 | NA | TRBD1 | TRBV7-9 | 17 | CASSLGAGGRLDYGYTF | TGTGCCAGCAGCTTAGGGGCAGGGGGCCGTCTAGACTATGGCTACACCTTC
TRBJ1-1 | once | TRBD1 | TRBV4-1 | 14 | CASSPTGGNTEAFF | TGCGCCAGCAGCCCGACAGGGGGGAACACTGAAGCTTTCTTT
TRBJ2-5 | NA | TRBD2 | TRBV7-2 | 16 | CASRWASGASRETQYF | TGTGCCAGCAGATGGGCTAGCGGGGCCTCAAGGGAGACCCAGTACTTC
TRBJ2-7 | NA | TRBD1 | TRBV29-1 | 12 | CSVGTGIDEQYF | TGCAGCGTCGGGACAGGGATAGACGAGCAGTACTTC
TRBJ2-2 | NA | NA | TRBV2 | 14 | CASSPGVNTGELFF | TGTGCCAGCAGTCCCGGGGTGAACACCGGGGAGCTGTTTTTT
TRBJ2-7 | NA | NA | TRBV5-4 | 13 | CASSSPTSREQYF | TGTGCCAGCAGCTCACCTACGTCGCGGGAGCAGTACTTC
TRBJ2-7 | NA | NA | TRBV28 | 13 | CASTGSRGDEQYF | TGTGCCAGCACCGGGTCCAGGGGCGACGAGCAGTACTTC
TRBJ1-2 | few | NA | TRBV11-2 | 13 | CASSSTGSYGYTF | TGTGCCAGCAGCTCGACAGGATCCTATGGCTACACCTTC
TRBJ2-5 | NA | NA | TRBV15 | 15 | CATSGGSGGEETQYF | TGTGCCACCAGCGGAGGGAGCGGCGGGGAAGAGACCCAGTACTTC
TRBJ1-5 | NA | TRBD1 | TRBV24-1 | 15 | CATSSDRGSFQPQHF | TGTGCCACCAGTTCGGACAGGGGATCTTTTCAGCCCCAGCATTTT
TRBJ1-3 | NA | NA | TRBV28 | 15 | CASSSPFGTGNTIYF | TGTGCCAGCAGTTCCCCTTTCGGGACAGGAAACACCATATATTTT
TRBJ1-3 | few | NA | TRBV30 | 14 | CAWIPGGFGNTIYF | TGTGCCTGGATCCCCGGGGGGTTTGGAAACACCATATATTTT
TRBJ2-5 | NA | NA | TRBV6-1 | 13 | CASSEGGQETQYF | TGTGCCAGCAGTGAGGGGGGCCAAGAGACCCAGTACTTC
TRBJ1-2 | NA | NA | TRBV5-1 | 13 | CASSGTPLYGYTF | TGCGCCAGCAGTGGGACACCACTCTATGGCTACACCTTC
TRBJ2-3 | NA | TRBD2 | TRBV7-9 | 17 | CASSLGASGAHTDTQYF | TGTGCCAGCAGCTTAGGGGCCAGCGGGGCCCACACAGATACGCAGTATTTT